This T cell receptor (beta chain) emerged from a study of blood T cell repertoires in COVID-19. Study at large: Samples came from the United States, Italy and Spain, spanning acute and convalescent COVID-19. Sources were T cells, B-cell-depleted T cells, or PBMCs; the material itself was cDNA or gDNA.

Seattle's enrolled individuals joined amid active infection and were then monitored longitudinally. Methods used by the authors: Quantification of nucleated cells was approximated via reference gene primer amplification. Generated by immunoSEQ multiplex PCR, the TCRdb table keeps only in-frame clones and is missing some. V and J calls and clone size come straight from that table; D and trimming were deduced from the DNA. Seen here are about 120,000 clones, about 90% observed once, and the top ten hold around 4.1%. The trim removed 1 base at V and 2 bases at J, leaving 0 bases unmatched. The CDR3 has 14 residues. In germline, CDR1 is LGHNA, CDR2 YNFKEQ.

This TCR was recovered from a woman aged 60-75 years with COVID-19, enrolled during active disease. The chain joins TRBV4-2 to TRBJ2-3; 7 bases are a match to TRBD2. The specimen sequenced was peripheral blood. This chain's CDR3 is CASSQGLATDTQYF. DNA of the CDR3: TGTGCCAGCAGCCAAGGACTAGCCACAGATACGCAGTATTTT.